Given below is one TCR beta chain in context. In every patient, relapse followed autologous stem cell transplantation, while exposure to brentuximab vedotin differed. The CDR3 loop spans 14 amino acids. V gave up 4 bases and J gave up 5 bases, with 9 bases separating them. The V gene's germline CDR1 is MGHDK and CDR2 SYGVNS. This sample is drawn from a study of PD-1 blockade in classical Hodgkin lymphoma. Repertoires were generated with immunoSEQ multiplex PCR, while TCRdb's copy carries only in-frame clones and drops some. This table holds about 86,000 clones, approximately 91% found once. The chain combines TRBV25-1 with TRBJ1-6; D gene uncertain. The source is a human donor with classical Hodgkin lymphoma. The sequenced sample was peripheral blood mononuclear cells (PBMCs), obtained at baseline. The CDR3 DNA sequence: TGTGCCAGCAGTGCTGGGATAAATAATTCACCCCTCCACTTT. Protein product: CASSAGINNSPLHF.